This passage covers 7 T cell receptor beta chains from one sample sequenced in a study of identical twins. From the 5' RACE reads, TCRdb called clonotypes with MiXCR, one entry per CDR3 protein. The table shows hundreds of thousands of distinct CDR3 sequences, with approximately 20% occurring only once. This same sample was also taken into another study, of yellow fever vaccine responses in identical twins.

Sequencing was done on a sample of CD4+ T cells sorted from blood. The receptors were sampled from a woman aged 18-29 years in good health.

This clonotype has only a few counts. The genes are TRBV20-1 and TRBJ2-7, with D possibly matching TRBD1 (5 bases). Trimming left V 0 bases short and J 5 bases short, with 14 bases between. CDR1 is DFQATT and CDR2 is SNEGSKA in the germline V gene (reference sequence). The CDR3 is 14 amino acids. The CDR3 loop reads CSARDGLRGHEQYF. CDR3 coding DNA: TGCAGTGCTAGAGATGGCCTAAGGGGCCACGAGCAGTACTTC.

V is TRBV20-1 and J is TRBJ2-2; perhaps TRBD1 as D (5 bases). V was clipped by 0 bases and J by 6 bases, with 14 bases between them. Per the germline V gene, CDR1 is DFQATT and CDR2 is SNEGSKA (reference sequence). The CDR3 is 15 residues long. CDR3 in amino acids: CSARDLGQVPGELFF. CDR3 coding DNA: TGCAGTGCTAGAGATCTAGGACAAGTTCCCGGGGAGCTGTTTTTT.

This chain joins TRBV6-1 and TRBJ2-5; 7 bases are shared with TRBD2. J lost 5 bases, V lost 8 bases, and 14 bases had no gene match. Germline lookup yields CDR1 MNHNS and CDR2 SASEGT. This CDR3 has 15 amino acids. The CDR3 nucleotides are TGTGCCAGCTCCAGCTCCGGGGGGTTAGGGGAGACCCAGTACTTC. Its translation: CASSSSGGLGETQYF.

This clonotype was detected only a few times. The genes are TRBV18 and TRBJ2-1; D uncertain. CDR3 size: 16 residues. Per germline, CDR1 KGHSH and CDR2 LQKENI. V lost 0 bases and J lost 5, with 14 bases in between. CDR3 in amino acids: CASSPPVRALDNEQFF. The CDR3 DNA follows: TGTGCCAGCTCACCACCGGTGAGAGCCCTAGACAATGAGCAGTTCTTC. The full variable domain, completed using reference TRBV18 and TRBJ2-1, is NAGVMQNPRHLVRRRGQEARLRCSPMKGHSHVYWYRQLPEEGLKFMVYLQKENIIDESGMPKERFSAEFPKEGPSILRIQQVVRGDSAAYFCASSPPVRALDNEQFFGPGTRLTVL.

The rearrangement joins TRBV5-1 to TRBJ2-1; 7 nucleotides align to TRBD2. The CDR3 totals 14 residues. Trimming cost V 3 bases and J 5 bases; bases outside gene matches: 5. Germline V gives CDR1 SGHRS, CDR2 YFSETQ. The CDR3 region is CASSSTGGNNEQFF. The CDR3 DNA is TGCGCCAGCAGCTCAACGGGAGGAAACAATGAGCAGTTCTTC.

This clonotype turned up a few times. The chain uses TRBV5-1 and TRBJ2-1; possibly TRBD2 for D (6 bases). The V end was cut by 1 base, the J end by 2 bases, with 10 bases between. CDR1 and CDR2 (germline): SGHRS, YFSETQ. The CDR3 is 15 amino acids. The CDR3, as DNA: TGCGCCAGCAGCTTGACGGGAGTTCCCTACAATGAGCAGTTCTTC. Translating it yields CASSLTGVPYNEQFF.

This clonotype came up a few times. J is TRBJ1-1 and V is TRBV12-3 or TRBV12-4, with D uncertain. Trimming removed 3 bases at V and 6 bases at J, with 14 bases between. This CDR3 has 14 residues. CDR3 loop: CASSFSNQVPEAFF. CDR3 sequence (DNA): TGTGCCAGCAGTTTTTCCAACCAGGTGCCTGAAGCTTTCTTT.